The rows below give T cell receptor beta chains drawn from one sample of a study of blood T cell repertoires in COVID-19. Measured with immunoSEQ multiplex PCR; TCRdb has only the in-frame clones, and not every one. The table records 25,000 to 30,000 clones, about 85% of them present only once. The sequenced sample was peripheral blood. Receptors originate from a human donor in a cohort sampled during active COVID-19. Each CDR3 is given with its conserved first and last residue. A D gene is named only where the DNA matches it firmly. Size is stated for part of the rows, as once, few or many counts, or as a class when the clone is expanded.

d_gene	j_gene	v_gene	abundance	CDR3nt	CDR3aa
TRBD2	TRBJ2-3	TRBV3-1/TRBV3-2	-	TGTGCCAGCAGCCGAGGGCTGGCGGGGGGGCCTCGGACAGATACGCAGTATTTT	CASSRGLAGGPRTDTQYF
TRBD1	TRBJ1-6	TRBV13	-	TGTGCCAGCGGGGGGGACAGGGTTTCACCCCTCCACTTT	CASGGDRVSPLHF
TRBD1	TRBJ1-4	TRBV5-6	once	TGTGCCAGCAGCTATCGACAGGGCCCTAATGAAAAACTGTTTTTT	CASSYRQGPNEKLFF
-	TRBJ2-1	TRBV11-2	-	TGTGCCAGCAGCTTAGCCGGGAATGAGCAGTTCTTC	CASSLAGNEQFF
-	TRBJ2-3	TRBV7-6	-	TGTGCCAGCAGCTTAATTGAGGGCGATACGCAGTATTTT	CASSLIEGDTQYF
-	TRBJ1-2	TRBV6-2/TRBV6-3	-	TGTGCCAGCAGTCTCTGGGGGGGTCGAAGCTACACCTTC	CASSLWGGRSYTF
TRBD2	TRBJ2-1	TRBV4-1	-	TGCGCCAGCAGCCAAGAGAGCTGGACTAGCGGGGGGGCCGCCTACAATGAGCAGTTCTTC	CASSQESWTSGGAAYNEQFF
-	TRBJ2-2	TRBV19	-	TGTGCCAGTAGTAGTTTAGAGAACACGGTGGAGGCGTCGGACTCCGGGGAGCTGTTTTTT	CASSSLENTVEASDSGELFF
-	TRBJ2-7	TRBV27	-	TGTGCCAGCAGTCTACGGGGTGAAGGCTCCTACGAGCAGTACTTC	CASSLRGEGSYEQYF
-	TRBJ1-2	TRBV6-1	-	TGTGCCAGCAGTGAAGCGCAGACAGATTTTAGAGCTAACTATGGCTACACCTTC	CASSEAQTDFRANYGYTF
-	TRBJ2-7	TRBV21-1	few	TGTGCCAGCAGTTTCTGCCGGGACAGGGGGGTCCACGAGCAGTACTTC	CASSFCRDRGVHEQYF
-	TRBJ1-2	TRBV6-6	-	TGTGCCAGCAGCCTCGACAGTCTCTATGGCTACACCTTC	CASSLDSLYGYTF
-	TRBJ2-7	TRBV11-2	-	TGTGCCAGCAGCTTTCCAGGGAACGAGCAGTACTTC	CASSFPGNEQYF
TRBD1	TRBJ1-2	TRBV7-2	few	TGTGCCAGCAGCGGACAGGGGTATGGCTACACCTTC	CASSGQGYGYTF
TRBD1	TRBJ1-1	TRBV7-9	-	TGTGCCAGCAGCTCAGGGACAGCTAATGAAGCTTTCTTT	CASSSGTANEAFF
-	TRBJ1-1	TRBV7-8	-	TGTGCCAGCAGCCCCCCCGGCGGATTGAACACTGAAGCTTTCTTT	CASSPPGGLNTEAFF
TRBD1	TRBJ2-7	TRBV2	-	TGTGCCAGCAGGGACAGGGTTGCGCCCTACGAGCAGTACTTC	CASRDRVAPYEQYF
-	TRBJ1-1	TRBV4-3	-	TGCGCCAGCAGCCAAGATTTCGGGTACGAAGCTTTCTTT	CASSQDFGYEAFF
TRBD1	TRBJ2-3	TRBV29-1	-	TGCAGCGTTTCCGGGACAGGGGGCGTCCGGACAGATACGCAGTATTTT	CSVSGTGGVRTDTQYF
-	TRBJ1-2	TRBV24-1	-	TGTGCCACCACCGTACCGGGACTGATAGTGAGGTATGGCTACACCTTC	CATTVPGLIVRYGYTF
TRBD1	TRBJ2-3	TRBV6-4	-	TGTGCCAGCAGTGCCGGGACAGGGCACACAGATACGCAGTATTTT	CASSAGTGHTDTQYF
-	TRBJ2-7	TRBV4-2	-	TGTGCCAGCAGCCAAGAAGCGGTAGCGTCCTACGAGCAGTACTTC	CASSQEAVASYEQYF
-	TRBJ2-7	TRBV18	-	TGTGCCAGCTCCCCGGACCCTACGGGGGAGCAGTACTTC	CASSPDPTGEQYF
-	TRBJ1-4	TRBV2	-	TGTGCCAGCGCGGGGGCTGCAACTAATGAAAAACTGTTTTTT	CASAGAATNEKLFF
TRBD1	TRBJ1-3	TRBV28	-	TGTGCCAGCAGTTTTCAAACAGGGGGCAGTTCTGGAAACACCATATATTTT	CASSFQTGGSSGNTIYF
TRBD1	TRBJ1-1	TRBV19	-	TGTGCCACCGATTACGGATCCGCGACAGGGGAGGAAGCTTTCTTT	CATDYGSATGEEAFF
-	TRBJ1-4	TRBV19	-	TGTGCCAGTAGTCCCCGGACAGCAACTAATGAAAAACTGTTTTTT	CASSPRTATNEKLFF
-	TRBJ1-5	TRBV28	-	TGTGCCAGCAGTCCCCGGGGAGGTACCAATCAGCCCCAGCATTTT	CASSPRGGTNQPQHF
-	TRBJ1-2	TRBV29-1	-	TGCAGCGTTGAACCAGGGACACACTACTATGGCTACACCTTC	CSVEPGTHYYGYTF
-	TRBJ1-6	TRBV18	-	TGTGCCAGCTCACCTCGGGAGGGTCGGAATTCACCCCTCCACTTT	CASSPREGRNSPLHF
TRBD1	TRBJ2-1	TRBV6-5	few	TGTGCCAGCAGTTCGGACAGGGGAGACTACAATGAGCAGTTCTTC	CASSSDRGDYNEQFF
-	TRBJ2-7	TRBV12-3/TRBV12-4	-	TGTGCCAGCAGTTCAGGGGTAAGGGTGTACTTC	CASSSGVRVYF
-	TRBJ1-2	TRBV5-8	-	TGTGCCAGCAGCTTGGGACAGGACACTAACTATGGCTACACCTTC	CASSLGQDTNYGYTF
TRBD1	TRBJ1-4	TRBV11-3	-	TGTGCCAGCAGCTTGGAGACAGGGTGGGATGAAAAACTGTTTTTT	CASSLETGWDEKLFF
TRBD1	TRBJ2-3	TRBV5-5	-	TGTGCCAGCAGCTCGGGACAGGGTGTTTTGACAGATACGCAGTATTTT	CASSSGQGVLTDTQYF
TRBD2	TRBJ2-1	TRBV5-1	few	TGCGCCAGCAGCCCGGGGCTAGCGGGGGGCAGGAATGAGCAGTTCTTC	CASSPGLAGGRNEQFF
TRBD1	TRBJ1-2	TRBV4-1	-	TGCGCCAGCAGCCAACACGAAAAAACTAAGACAGGGTTGAAGTTTGGCTACACCTTC	CASSQHEKTKTGLKFGYTF
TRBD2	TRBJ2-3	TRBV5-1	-	TGCGCCAGCAGCTTGAGAGCGGGGGATCCAGATACGCAGTATTTT	CASSLRAGDPDTQYF
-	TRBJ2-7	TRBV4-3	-	TGCGCCAGCAGCCAAGATCAGGGCAGCAAGCAGTACTTC	CASSQDQGSKQYF
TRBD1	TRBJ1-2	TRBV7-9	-	TGTGCCAGCAATCCGGGACAGGGCCTACCCCTTACCTTC	CASNPGQGLPLTF
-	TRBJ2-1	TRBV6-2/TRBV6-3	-	TGTGCCAGCAGTCCCCAGAGCGGACCCTACAATGAGCAGTTCTTC	CASSPQSGPYNEQFF
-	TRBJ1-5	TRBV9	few	TGTGCCAGCAGCGGTACAGGGAACAATCAGCCCCAGCATTTT	CASSGTGNNQPQHF
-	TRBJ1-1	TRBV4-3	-	TGCGCCAGCAGCCGAAAAACCAGCACTGAAGCTTTCTTT	CASSRKTSTEAFF
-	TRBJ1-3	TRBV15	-	TGTGCCACCAGCAGAGGACTGTCCGGAAACACCATATATTTT	CATSRGLSGNTIYF
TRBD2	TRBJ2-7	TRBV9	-	TGTGCCAGCAGCGTAGGGGCGGGGGGTGTCTACGAGCAGTACTTC	CASSVGAGGVYEQYF
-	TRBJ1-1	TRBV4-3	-	TGCGCCAGCAGCCAAGGAGTAAGCCGGGGGGATACTGAAGCTTTCTTT	CASSQGVSRGDTEAFF
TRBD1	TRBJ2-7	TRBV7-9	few	TGTGCCAGCAGCTCTACCGGGACAGGGGGCGAGCAGTACTTC	CASSSTGTGGEQYF
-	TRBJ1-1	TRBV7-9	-	TGTGCCAGCAGGGGGGCCGGGGGGACCTACACTGAAGCTTTCTTT	CASRGAGGTYTEAFF
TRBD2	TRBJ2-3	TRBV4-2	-	TGTGCCAGCAGCCCACTAGCGGGTGAGACAGATACGCAGTATTTT	CASSPLAGETDTQYF
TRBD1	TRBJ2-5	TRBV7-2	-	TGTGCCAGCAGCACCGACAGGGGGCGCATAGAGACCCAGTACTTC	CASSTDRGRIETQYF
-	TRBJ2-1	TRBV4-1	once	TGCGCCAGCAGCCAAGATCCGCAGGGTTCCTACAATGAGCAGTTCTTC	CASSQDPQGSYNEQFF
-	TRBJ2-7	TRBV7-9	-	TGTGCCAGCAGCTTAGATGGGGGCGGCGAGCAGTACTTC	CASSLDGGGEQYF
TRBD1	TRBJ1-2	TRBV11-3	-	TGTGCCAGCAGCCATAGAGGGGGCGTCTCCACCTATGGCTACACCTTC	CASSHRGGVSTYGYTF
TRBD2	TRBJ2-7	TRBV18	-	TGTGCCAGCTCAACCGGGGGGGCCTTCGAGCAGTACTTC	CASSTGGAFEQYF
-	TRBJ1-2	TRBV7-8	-	TGTGCCAGCAGCTTAGCAAGCCAAACCAACTATGGCTACACCTTC	CASSLASQTNYGYTF